This T cell receptor (beta chain) was sequenced during a study of CD8+ T cells in alopecia areata. Investigators isolated RNA and reverse transcribed it into cDNA to act as the sequencing template. The method was immunoSEQ multiplex PCR; TCRdb's version includes in-frame clones alone and lacks a portion of them. Of under 350,000 clones listed, roughly 60% are singletons. The ends were cut back, 4 bases at V and 10 bases at J, with 11 bases in the middle. Germline CDR1 LGHNA, CDR2 YSLEER. This CDR3 region has 12 residues. As to treatment: oral pan-JAK inhibitor, 5-10 mg twice daily. The sequence was collected from a human donor with alopecia areata. This specimen consisted of CD4+ T cells sorted from blood, obtained at week 24, from a patient treated with tofacitinib. This chain joins TRBV4-3 and TRBJ2-1; D could derive from TRBD1 or TRBD2 (5 bases each). As DNA, the CDR3 is TGCGCCAGCAGCCTAAGGGGAGACGAGCAGTTCTTC. Amino acid sequence: CASSLRGDEQFF.